These 18 T cell receptor beta chains originate from one sample sequenced in a study of cytomegalovirus exposure and HLA in healthy donors. Researchers ran the PCR with 60 Vbeta and 13 Jbeta primers. Assay: immunoSEQ multiplex PCR; the TCRdb copy retains only in-frame clones and omits some. Its listing shows approximately 45,000 clones. Sequencing was carried out using PBMCs. The receptors originated from a male donor in good health and CMV-seronegative.

V gene TRBV18 combines with J gene TRBJ1-1; 9 bases agree with TRBD1. Germline values: CDR1 KGHSH, CDR2 LQKENI. Trimming removed 3 bases from V and 1 base from J; junction bases left unmatched: 0. The length of the CDR3 is 14 residues. CDR3 sequence reads: CASSPTGGNTEAFF. CDR3 nucleotides: TGTGCCAGCTCACCGACAGGGGGGAACACTGAAGCTTTCTTT. Using reference TRBV18 and TRBJ1-1 for the parts outside the CDR3, the full variable domain is NAGVMQNPRHLVRRRGQEARLRCSPMKGHSHVYWYRQLPEEGLKFMVYLQKENIIDESGMPKERFSAEFPKEGPSILRIQQVVRGDSAAYFCASSPTGGNTEAFFGQGTRLTVV.

This rearrangement joins TRBV27 to TRBJ2-1, with D maybe TRBD2 (5 bases). This CDR3 is built from 15 residues. CDR1 MNHEY and CDR2 SMNVEV come from the germline V gene (reference sequence). Trimming removed 5 bases at V and 0 bases at J, with 11 bases between. Here the CDR3 reads CASSADLSSYNEQFF. Here the CDR3 DNA reads TGTGCCAGCAGTGCGGACTTAAGCTCCTACAATGAGCAGTTCTTC.

The rearrangement joins TRBV9 to TRBJ2-5, with 8 bases identical to TRBD2. The junction had 4 bases not matched to a gene; V was cut back by 4 bases and J by 5 bases. Germline loops: CDR1 SGDLS, CDR2 YYNGEE. CDR3 length equals 13 residues. The CDR3 nucleotides read TGTGCCAGCAGCAGCGGGAGCGATGAGACCCAGTACTTC. As protein: CASSSGSDETQYF. The whole variable domain, filled in from reference TRBV9 and TRBJ2-5, reads DSGVTQTPKHLITATGQRVTLRCSPRSGDLSVYWYQQSLDQGLQFLIQYYNGEERAKGNILERFSAQQFPDLHSELNLSSLELGDSALYFCASSSGSDETQYFGPGTRLLVL.

The genes are TRBV9 and TRBJ1-1; weak D call: TRBD1 (5 bases). The V and J ends lost 0 bases and 11 bases respectively, with 17 bases between them. CDR3 length equals 14 residues. The germline V gene encodes CDR1 SGDLS and CDR2 YYNGEE. For the CDR3, the DNA is TGTGCCAGCAGCGTAGGGGGGGGTCAAATGGAGGCTTTCTTT. Protein: CASSVGGGQMEAFF.

The V call is TRBV19, the J call TRBJ2-1; a weak D match, TRBD2 (6 bases). The ends were cut back, 5 bases at V and 8 bases at J, with 13 bases in the middle. The CDR3 loop spans 13 amino acids. Germline values: CDR1 LNHDA, CDR2 SQIVND (reference sequence). The CDR3 DNA reads TGTGCCAGTAGTCAACAGGCTAGCGATGAGCAGTTCTTC. This translates into CASSQQASDEQFF.

The genes are TRBV30 and TRBJ2-7; TRBD1 matches 9 bases. The CDR3 runs 14 residues. V lost 2 bases and J lost 6; bases outside the gene matches: 8. Germline V lookup: CDR1 GTSNPN, CDR2 SVGIG (reference sequence). This chain's CDR3 is CAWSKGTGFREQYF. Written as DNA, the CDR3 is TGTGCCTGGAGTAAGGGGACAGGGTTCCGCGAGCAGTACTTC.

The V call is TRBV5-4, the J call TRBJ2-4; 8 bases fit TRBD2. The CDR3 spans 13 residues. Germline trimming cut 0 bases from V and 8 bases from J; bases unmatched to any gene: 1. From germline, CDR1 is SGHNT and CDR2 YYREEE (reference sequence). The CDR3 spells CASSLAGGDIQYF. In DNA form, the CDR3 reads TGTGCCAGCAGCTTGGCCGGGGGGGACATTCAGTACTTC.

This chain joins TRBV18 and TRBJ2-3, with D uncertain. CDR1 is KGHSH, CDR2 LQKENI, per germline. CDR3 length: 14 residues. V shed 3 bases and J shed 1 base, with 8 bases lying between them. The CDR3: CASSPVSGTDTQYF. The CDR3 bases are TGTGCCAGCTCACCGGTGAGTGGCACAGATACGCAGTATTTT.

V usage is TRBV11-3 and J usage is TRBJ2-7, with D perhaps matching TRBD1 (5 bases). The CDR3 has 15 residues. From germline, CDR1 is SGHNT and CDR2 YENEEA. Between the trimmed V and J ends, which lost 5 bases and 4 bases, there was a span of 18 bases. The CDR3 is CASSPQGELNYEQYF. DNA for the CDR3: TGTGCCAGCAGCCCCCAGGGCGAGCTGAATTACGAGCAGTACTTC.

V gene TRBV18 combines with J gene TRBJ2-7, with D possibly matching TRBD1 (6 bases). V lost 0 bases and J 6 bases, leaving 12 bases between the germline ends. Per germline, CDR1 KGHSH and CDR2 LQKENI. CDR3 length equals 14 residues. The CDR3 nucleotides are TGTGCCAGCTCACCACCTGCCAGGGGCGGCGAGCAGTACTTC. The encoded protein is CASSPPARGGEQYF.

V gene TRBV7-9 combines with J gene TRBJ2-7; 7 bases match TRBD2. Unmatched junction bases numbered 9, after V lost 4 bases and J lost 6 bases. This CDR3 is built from 14 residues. Per the germline V gene, CDR1 is SEHNR and CDR2 is FQNEAQ (reference sequence). The CDR3 DNA sequence: TGTGCCAGCAGCTCCACCGCGGGGGACGGCGAGCAGTACTTC. Its protein is CASSSTAGDGEQYF.

This chain joins TRBV9 and TRBJ2-7; D is possibly TRBD2 (7 bases). CDR3 length: 15 residues. The V end lost 3 bases, the J end lost 4 bases, and 17 bases lay between the germline ends. Germline CDR1 reads SGDLS; CDR2 reads YYNGEE. The CDR3 is CASSATGGALYEQYF. CDR3 nucleotides: TGTGCCAGCAGCGCCACGGGGGGCGCGTTATACGAGCAGTACTTC.

The chain combines TRBV28 with TRBJ1-2, with TRBD1 matching 9 bases. V gave up 5 bases and J gave up 3 bases; unmatched junction bases: 10. There are 16 residues in the CDR3. Germline V gene data show CDR1 as MDHEN and CDR2 as SYDVKM. The CDR3 loop reads CASSIRDRVNDYGYTF. The DNA of the CDR3 is TGTGCCAGCAGTATCCGGGACAGGGTGAATGACTATGGCTACACCTTC.

The chain links TRBV11-2 to TRBJ2-7, with 8 positions matching TRBD1. The CDR3 is made up of 14 amino acids. With V trimmed by 3 bases and J by 6 bases, 7 bases remained unmatched. Germline V gene lookup returns CDR1 SGHAT and CDR2 FQNNGV. DNA for the CDR3: TGTGCCAGCAGCTTGACAGGGGTAGTGGGCGAGCAGTACTTC. This sequence encodes CASSLTGVVGEQYF.

This sequence joins TRBV15 and TRBJ2-5, with a possible D match to TRBD2 (6 bases). The CDR3 contains 16 residues. CDR1 and CDR2 from the germline V gene are LNHNV and YYDKDF (reference sequence). Trimming pared 3 bases from V and 2 bases from J, leaving 16 bases between. The CDR3: CATSSHRLVAQETQYF. CDR3 DNA: TGTGCCACCAGCAGCCACCGACTAGTGGCGCAAGAGACCCAGTACTTC. Full variable domain (rest looked up from reference TRBV15 and TRBJ2-5): DAMVIQNPRYQVTQFGKPVTLSCSQTLNHNVMYWYQQKSSQAPKLLFHYYDKDFNNEADTPDNFQSRRPNTSFCFLDIRSPGLGDTAMYLCATSSHRLVAQETQYFGPGTRLLVL.

The chain combines TRBV2 with TRBJ1-5; 7 nucleotides align to TRBD1. Germline V CDR1 and CDR2: SNHLY, FYNNEI. V dropped 7 bases and J dropped 6; count of bases not matched to a gene: 6. The CDR3 has 13 amino acids. CDR3 DNA sequence: TGTGCCAGCAATACAGGGGCTCCTCAGCCCCAGCATTTT. As protein: CASNTGAPQPQHF. Drawing the rest from reference TRBV2 and TRBJ1-5, the complete variable domain is EPEVTQTPSHQVTQMGQEVILRCVPISNHLYFYWYRQILGQKVEFLVSFYNNEISEKSEIFDDQFSVERPDGSNFTLKIRSTKLEDSAMYFCASNTGAPQPQHFGDGTRLSIL.

The chain has TRBV7-6 and TRBJ1-1, with no clear D. The CDR3 has 13 amino acids. CDR1 is SGHVS, CDR2 FNYEAQ, per germline. V was trimmed by 0 bases and J by 8 bases, leaving 10 bases between them. CDR3 nucleotides: TGTGCCAGCAGCTTAGCCCCAGCGACCGAAGCTTTCTTT. As protein: CASSLAPATEAFF.

The chain recombines TRBV5-1 with TRBJ2-2, with D tentatively TRBD2 (5 bases). The CDR3 is 13 residues long. CDR1 is SGHRS and CDR2 is YFSETQ in the germline V gene. V lost 2 bases to trimming and J lost 6 bases, with 8 bases between them. The DNA for the CDR3 is TGCGCCAGCAGCTTTGTCGGGGCCGGGGAGCTGTTTTTT. Protein sequence: CASSFVGAGELFF.